The 31 T cell receptor beta chains below all came from one sample that was sequenced in a study of shared clonotypes between healthy human individuals. Some clones are missing from TCRdb's copy, which holds only in-frame ones; the method was immunoSEQ multiplex PCR. The table has approximately 1,000,000 clones, 75% to 80% seen once. The material sequenced was memory CD4+ T cells from PBMCs. The subset denotes: CD45RA-negative fraction. These receptors were obtained from a man aged 18-30 years in good health. Some clones in this sample may be carry-over from other donors' samples.

The J gene is TRBJ1-1, the V gene TRBV25-1; D uncertain. CDR3 length: 16 amino acids. From germline, CDR1 is MGHDK and CDR2 SYGVNS. Trimming took 2 bases from V and 2 from J, leaving 15 bases between them. CDR3 loop: CASSEHSVEGNTEAFF. For the CDR3, the DNA is TGTGCCAGCAGTGAACACTCAGTGGAGGGAAACACTGAAGCTTTCTTT.

This clone occurred a few times. The chain joins TRBV5-4 to TRBJ2-1; TRBD2 matches at 12 bases. CDR3 length equals 17 residues. The V segment lost 7 bases and the J segment 7 bases; nucleotides outside the gene matches: 15. Germline V lookup: CDR1 SGHNT, CDR2 YYREEE (reference sequence). CDR3 nucleotides: TGTGCCAGCTCCGGGGCTAGCGGGAGGGCCGGTCATAATGAGCAGTTCTTC. Protein: CASSGASGRAGHNEQFF.

The rearrangement joins TRBV2 to TRBJ1-1; 9 bases fit TRBD1. J gave up 6 bases and V 5 bases, and 7 bases lay outside the gene matches. This CDR3 contains 14 residues. CDR1 is SNHLY and CDR2 is FYNNEI in the germline V gene. The CDR3 protein is CASSNRGLPAEAFF. The CDR3 bases are TGTGCCAGCAGTAACAGGGGGCTCCCGGCTGAAGCTTTCTTT.

V is TRBV28 and J is TRBJ2-1, with 11 bases lining up with TRBD2. Germline CDR1 is MDHEN and CDR2 is SYDVKM. This CDR3 spans 14 amino acids. The trim removed 7 bases at V and 10 bases at J, leaving 9 bases unmatched. The CDR3 is CASKRTSGPGEQFF. Written as DNA, the CDR3 is TGTGCCAGCAAAAGGACTAGCGGGCCCGGAGAGCAGTTCTTC.

The CDR3: CASWYRVQACEQYF. The CDR3 DNA sequence: TGTGCCAGCTGGTACAGGGTACAAGCATGCGAGCAGTACTTC. The chain recombines TRBV27 with TRBJ2-7; TRBD1 might be the D (6 bases). The V and J ends lost 8 bases and 6 bases respectively, with 20 bases between them. Looked up from germline, CDR1 is MNHEY and CDR2 is SMNVEV (reference sequence). CDR3 length: 14 amino acids.

The chain links TRBV7-2 to TRBJ1-1; no definite D call. Trimming took 1 base from V and 0 from J, leaving 9 bases between them. The CDR3 length is 15 residues. Germline CDR1 is SGHTA and CDR2 is FQGNSA. The chain's CDR3 is CASSLDRALNTEAFF. CDR3 nucleotide sequence: TGTGCCAGCAGCTTAGACCGGGCCCTGAACACTGAAGCTTTCTTT.

The rearrangement links TRBV30 to TRBJ2-4; 11 bases match TRBD1. Germline CDR1 is GTSNPN and CDR2 is SVGIG (reference sequence). The CDR3 contains 15 residues. V gave up 2 bases and J gave up 1 base; unmatched junction bases: 1. CDR3: CAWSWDRGAKNIQYF. The CDR3 nucleotides read TGTGCCTGGAGTTGGGACAGGGGGGCCAAAAACATTCAGTACTTC.

CDR3 protein: CASSLVPTSLSREQYF. CDR3 sequence (DNA): TGCGCCAGCAGCTTGGTGCCGACTAGCTTATCGCGCGAGCAGTACTTC. The rearrangement uses TRBV5-1 and TRBJ2-7, with TRBD2 matching 7 bases. The trim removed 0 bases at V and 6 bases at J, leaving 12 bases unmatched. Germline values: CDR1 SGHRS, CDR2 YFSETQ. This CDR3 is 16 amino acids long.

Concerning this clone itself: This CDR3 is also generated by other DNA sequences in the sample. This chain links TRBV30 with TRBJ2-7, with no clear D. This CDR3 region has 11 residues. Germline values: CDR1 GTSNPN, CDR2 SVGIG (reference sequence). Trimming pared 3 bases from V and 4 bases from J, leaving 7 bases between. CDR3 protein: CAWRHSYEQYF. CDR3 in DNA: TGTGCCTGGAGGCACTCATACGAGCAGTACTTC.

This chain joins TRBV19 and TRBJ1-4; 7 bases map to TRBD1. Germline V gene data show CDR1 as LNHDA and CDR2 as SQIVND (reference sequence). The trim removed 5 bases at V and 5 bases at J, leaving 5 bases unmatched. The CDR3 runs to 14 residues. The CDR3 region is CASSPGTVNEKLFF. CDR3 coding DNA: TGTGCCAGTAGTCCTGGGACAGTCAATGAAAAACTGTTTTTT. The full variable domain, rest sourced from reference TRBV19 and TRBJ1-4, is DGGITQSPKYLFRKEGQNVTLSCEQNLNHDAMYWYRQDPGQGLRLIYYSQIVNDFQKGDIAEGYSVSREKKESFPLTVTSAQKNPTAFYLCASSPGTVNEKLFFGSGTQLSVL.

The chain links TRBV5-1 to TRBJ2-7; tentative D call: TRBD2 (5 bases). Trimming shortened V by 2 bases and J by 0 bases, and 9 bases separated the two germline ends. The CDR3 is 14 residues long. Germline V gene sequence: CDR1 SGHRS, CDR2 YFSETQ. The CDR3 is CASSFGNSSYEQYF. In nucleotides, the CDR3 is TGCGCCAGCAGCTTCGGGAACAGCTCCTACGAGCAGTACTTC.

The chain joins TRBV28 to TRBJ2-5; D gene ambiguous. This CDR3 region has 11 residues. CDR1 and CDR2 from the germline V gene are MDHEN and SYDVKM. The V and J ends lost 7 bases and 5 bases respectively, with 8 bases between them. The DNA for the CDR3 is TGTGCCAGCACCGACGCGGAGACCCAGTACTTC. Its protein product is CASTDAETQYF.

To note about this clone: This same CDR3 is encoded by further DNA sequences in the sample. The chain combines TRBV5-4 with TRBJ1-3; maybe TRBD1 (5 bases). V gave up 0 bases and J gave up 2 bases, with 9 bases separating them. Germline values: CDR1 SGHNT, CDR2 YYREEE (reference sequence). The CDR3 consists of 15 residues. The DNA for the CDR3 is TGTGCCAGCAGCTTGGGGGGCGCAACTGGAAACACCATATATTTT. Residues: CASSLGGATGNTIYF.

This chain uses TRBV19 with TRBJ1-5; possibly TRBD1 for D (5 bases). V was shortened by 3 bases and J by 4 bases, with 19 bases between the two germline ends. The CDR3 contains 17 residues. Germline lookup yields CDR1 LNHDA and CDR2 SQIVND (reference sequence). CDR3 protein: CASSMGPMSGGNQPQHF. The CDR3, as DNA: TGTGCCAGTAGTATGGGCCCAATGTCGGGGGGGAATCAGCCCCAGCATTTT.

CDR3 sequence (DNA): TGCGCCAGCACCATCAGCCCTTCAGGGGGCGCGCGGGAGCAGTACTTC. It encodes CASTISPSGGAREQYF. This chain connects TRBV5-1 to TRBJ2-7; TRBD1 aligns across 8 bases. From germline, CDR1 is SGHRS and CDR2 YFSETQ. Unmatched junction bases numbered 18, after V lost 6 bases and J lost 7 bases. CDR3 size: 16 residues.

This clone was counted a single time. The CDR3 DNA reads TGTGCCAGCAGCCAGGGTTCTTGGGAGCAGTACTTC. The encoded protein is CASSQGSWEQYF. V usage is TRBV28 and J usage is TRBJ2-7; maybe TRBD1 (5 bases). Deletions cut 6 bases from V and 7 bases from J, with 13 bases between. The CDR3 is 12 amino acids. Germline CDR1 is MDHEN and CDR2 is SYDVKM.

The CDR3 protein is CASRLLGVQETQYF. The CDR3, as DNA: TGTGCCAGCAGGCTGTTGGGGGTACAAGAGACCCAGTACTTC. V and J are TRBV27 and TRBJ2-5; D is tentatively TRBD1 or TRBD2 (5 bases each). Germline V CDR1 and CDR2: MNHEY, SMNVEV (reference sequence). The CDR3 consists of 14 residues. The germline V and J ends were trimmed by 6 bases and 2 bases, with 13 bases remaining between them.

The chain couples TRBV18 to TRBJ1-1, with a tentative D call TRBD1 (5 bases). CDR3 length equals 15 residues. CDR1 and CDR2 from the germline V gene are KGHSH and LQKENI. V shed 6 bases and J shed 4 bases, with 18 bases lying between them. The CDR3 spells CASSLKVQGGTEAFF. CDR3 in DNA: TGTGCCAGCTCCCTTAAAGTCCAGGGAGGCACTGAAGCTTTCTTT.

This sequence joins TRBV7-2 and TRBJ1-2; D not resolved. The V end was cut by 5 bases, the J end by 6 bases, with 7 bases between. Germline CDR1 is SGHTA and CDR2 is FQGNSA. The CDR3 sequence is 11 residues long. Here the CDR3 reads CASSEQNGYTF. CDR3 in DNA: TGTGCCAGCAGCGAGCAAAATGGCTACACCTTC.

The sample holds a few counts of this clone. This sequence joins TRBV9 and TRBJ2-4; D is uncertain. CDR3 length: 14 residues. V lost 4 bases and J lost 8, with 16 bases in between. Germline V CDR1 and CDR2: SGDLS, YYNGEE. The CDR3 here is CASSPPSFGYIQYF. In DNA, the CDR3 is TGTGCCAGCAGCCCCCCCTCTTTTGGATACATTCAGTACTTC.

This clone was seen a single time. The rearrangement links TRBV28 to TRBJ1-1; the D is unclear. This CDR3 is built from 11 residues. The ends were cut back, 10 bases at V and 6 bases at J, with 12 bases in the middle. CDR1 and CDR2 (germline): MDHEN, SYDVKM. CDR3 protein: CATITRAEAFF. The CDR3 DNA is TGTGCCACAATTACCCGGGCTGAAGCTTTCTTT.

The chain joins TRBV27 to TRBJ2-7, with 11 bases identical to TRBD2. The germline V gene has CDR1 MNHEY and CDR2 SMNVEV (reference sequence). The J segment lost 2 bases and the V segment lost 7 bases, leaving 4 bases of the junction unmatched. The CDR3 runs to 14 residues. The CDR3 spells CASIGTSGTYEQYF. The CDR3 region has the DNA TGTGCCAGCATCGGGACTAGCGGAACCTACGAGCAGTACTTC.

The chain recombines TRBV6-1 with TRBJ2-3; tentatively, D is TRBD1 (5 bases). V lost 3 bases, J lost 3 bases, and 7 bases lay in between. In germline, CDR1 is MNHNS, CDR2 SASEGT. The CDR3 consists of 13 residues. The CDR3 nucleotides read TGTGCCAGCAGTGATCAGGGAACAGATACGCAGTATTTT. Amino acids: CASSDQGTDTQYF.

The chain combines TRBV9 with TRBJ2-2; D call uncertain. The CDR3 length is 18 residues. The ends were cut back, 0 bases at V and 0 bases at J, with 15 bases in the middle. The V gene's germline CDR1 is SGDLS and CDR2 YYNGEE. The CDR3 sequence: CASSVAPFAGSNTGELFF. The DNA of the CDR3 is TGTGCCAGCAGCGTAGCCCCCTTCGCAGGTTCGAACACCGGGGAGCTGTTTTTT.

This chain connects TRBV5-8 to TRBJ1-3; D unclear. The V gene's germline CDR1 is SGHTS and CDR2 YDEGEE. Trimming stripped 1 base from V and 0 bases from J, with 11 bases between. The CDR3 runs 16 residues. The CDR3 nucleotides read TGTGCCAGCAGCTTGTCGGGCCACCTCTCTGGAAACACCATATATTTT. It yields the protein CASSLSGHLSGNTIYF.

The rearrangement uses TRBV5-1 and TRBJ2-7, with 8 positions matching TRBD2. Germline V gene data show CDR1 as SGHRS and CDR2 as YFSETQ. This CDR3 has 16 residues. V was clipped by 4 bases and J by 1 base; unmatched bases: 10. The chain's CDR3 is CASSPSIAGFSYEQYF. The CDR3 nucleotides read TGCGCCAGCAGCCCTTCTATAGCGGGATTTTCCTACGAGCAGTACTTC.

This clone was detected only a few times. The same CDR3 can be traced to other DNA sequences in this sample. CDR3 region: CASSLLPGNTIYF. DNA for the CDR3: TGTGCCAGCAGCTTATTACCCGGAAACACCATATATTTT. This chain connects TRBV7-3 to TRBJ1-3, with no clear D. Between the trimmed V and J ends, which lost 2 bases and 4 bases, there was a span of 6 bases. Germline CDR1 reads SGHTA; CDR2 reads FQGTGA. This CDR3 comprises 13 residues.

This clone appeared once. The V gene is TRBV7-9, the J gene TRBJ1-3; no reliable D call. Germline CDR1 reads SEHNR; CDR2 reads FQNEAQ (reference sequence). The V and J ends lost 6 bases and 7 bases respectively, with 10 bases between them. There are 12 residues in the CDR3. The CDR3, as DNA: TGTGCCAGCAGGGGTGAACGTAACACCATATATTTT. Translated, it gives CASRGERNTIYF.

The J gene is TRBJ2-2, the V gene TRBV7-3, with 8 bases identical to TRBD2. The CDR3 totals 16 residues. From germline, CDR1 is SGHTA and CDR2 FQGTGA. Losses at the gene ends were 1 base for V and 4 bases for J; bases not matched to a gene: 5. The CDR3 nucleotides read TGTGCCAGCAGCTTAATCGCGGGAGGTAGCACCGGGGAGCTGTTTTTT. This encodes CASSLIAGGSTGELFF.

This clone has just a few counts. The chain combines TRBV5-1 with TRBJ2-4, with D perhaps being TRBD1 or TRBD2 (6 bases each). CDR3 length: 17 residues. The germline CDR1 and CDR2 sequences are SGHRS and YFSETQ. V was trimmed by 0 bases and J by 6 bases, leaving 19 bases between them. The CDR3 here is CASSLVQGRVSGNIQYF. In DNA, the CDR3 is TGCGCCAGCAGCTTGGTCCAGGGGCGAGTTAGCGGAAACATTCAGTACTTC.

This rearrangement joins TRBV7-6 to TRBJ2-3, with a tentative D call TRBD2 (6 bases). The length of the CDR3 is 14 residues. The germline CDR1 and CDR2 sequences are SGHVS and FNYEAQ. V was clipped by 1 base and J by 6 bases, with 11 bases between them. CDR3 sequence (DNA): TGTGCCAGCAGCTTAGTGGGAGGCTTGGATACGCAGTATTTT. Translating gives CASSLVGGLDTQYF. Using reference TRBV7-6 and TRBJ2-3 for the parts outside the CDR3, the full variable domain is GAGVSQSPRYKVTKRGQDVALRCDPISGHVSLYWYRQALGQGPEFLTYFNYEAQQDKSGLPNDRFSAERPEGSISTLTIQRTEQRDSAMYRCASSLVGGLDTQYFGPGTRLTVL.